A selection of T cell receptor beta chains follows, all from one sample in a study of T-cell reconstitution after alpha-beta-depleted transplantation in children. TCRdb itself ran the PCR reads through MiXCR, one entry per CDR3 protein. The table lists about 190,000 distinct CDR3 sequences, 11% of them singletons. The input for sequencing was PBMCs, taken before TCRalphabeta/CD19-depleted stem cell transplant. The receptors derive from a boy between 2 and 10 years old with acute myeloid leukemia, due to receive a stem cell transplant. Each CDR3 is given with its conserved first and last residue. The D gene is left open where the match is weak. Expanded clones get a size class; other rows say once, few or many, or leave the size out.

v_gene	abundance	j_gene	d_gene	CDR3aa	CDR3nt
TRBV7-9	many	TRBJ1-2	TRBD1	CASSSDRGIDYGYTF	TGTGCCAGCAGCTCGGACAGGGGGATCGACTATGGCTACACCTTC
TRBV19	many	TRBJ1-1	.	CATSSRVSTEAFF	TGTGCCACCTCGAGCCGGGTATCTACTGAAGCTTTCTTT
TRBV27	.	TRBJ2-7	TRBD1	CASSSGQGWPYEQYF	TGTGCCAGCAGTTCGGGACAGGGTTGGCCATACGAGCAGTACTTC
TRBV12-3/TRBV12-4	many	TRBJ2-5	TRBD1	CASSRTGSQETQYF	TGTGCCAGCAGTCGGACAGGGAGCCAAGAGACCCAGTACTTC
TRBV12-5	many	TRBJ2-1	.	CASGLSSNEQFF	TGTGCTAGTGGTTTGAGCTCAAATGAGCAGTTCTTC
TRBV13	many	TRBJ1-3	.	CASSSPLMDGPNTIYF	TGTGCCAGCAGCTCTCCTTTAATGGACGGCCCGAACACCATATATTTT
TRBV12-3/TRBV12-4	many	TRBJ2-3	TRBD2	CASSPAGGRATDTQYF	TGTGCCAGCAGCCCGGCGGGCGGGAGGGCAACAGATACGCAGTATTTT
TRBV27	many	TRBJ2-2	.	CAAGISGELFF	TGTGCCGCCGGGATTTCGGGGGAGCTGTTTTTT
TRBV5-1	many	TRBJ2-1	.	CASSSSGTPDNEQFF	TGCGCCAGCAGCTCTTCCGGGACTCCGGACAATGAGCAGTTCTTC
TRBV4-1	many	TRBJ2-5	.	CASSQPTGPETQYF	TGCGCCAGCAGCCAGCCCACAGGTCCGGAGACCCAGTACTTC
TRBV20-1	few	TRBJ1-2	.	CSAFSGHTTNNYGYTF	TGCAGTGCTTTCTCGGGACACACCACAAATAACTATGGCTACACCTTC
TRBV20-1	many	TRBJ2-5	TRBD2	CSVVSGGAQETQYF	TGCAGTGTCGTTAGCGGGGGGGCCCAAGAGACCCAGTACTTC
TRBV4-1	many	TRBJ1-4	.	CASSQVSEKLFF	TGCGCCAGCAGCCAAGTATCAGAAAAACTGTTTTTT